Below are 21 T cell receptor beta chains sequenced from a single sample in a study of OX40 agonist ivuxolimab in advanced cancers. Data came from immunoSEQ multiplex PCR; TCRdb stores just in-frame clones and leaves some out. Of roughly 57,000 clones listed, 84% are singletons. The sequenced sample was CD4+ or CD8+ T cells sorted from blood, obtained in a trial of the OX40 agonist ivuxolimab. The receptors shown here come from an adult with an advanced solid tumor such as melanoma, head and neck, liver or kidney cancer.

The chain recombines TRBV5-4 with TRBJ2-7; D is unresolved. This CDR3 is 15 amino acids long. The germline V and J ends were trimmed by 4 bases and 2 bases, with 16 bases remaining between them. Per the germline V gene, CDR1 is SGHNT and CDR2 is YYREEE (reference sequence). The CDR3 nucleotides are TGTGCCAGCAGCCCGCCGGGCGATAGGCCCTACGAGCAGTACTTC. The encoded protein is CASSPPGDRPYEQYF. Based on the CDR3 plus reference TRBV5-4 and TRBJ2-7, the full variable domain is ETGVTQSPTHLIKTRGQQVTLRCSSQSGHNTVSWYQQALGQGPQFIFQYYREEENGRGNFPPRFSGLQFPNYSSELNVNALELDDSALYLCASSPPGDRPYEQYFGPGTRLTVT.

V usage is TRBV7-2 and J usage is TRBJ2-5; 9 positions agree with TRBD2. The CDR3 consists of 13 residues. Germline V gene sequence: CDR1 SGHTA, CDR2 FQGNSA. The ends lost 6 bases at V and 3 bases at J; junction bases unmatched: 2. The CDR3 reads CASRLAGKETQYF. The DNA of the CDR3 is TGTGCCAGCAGACTAGCGGGTAAAGAGACCCAGTACTTC.

J is TRBJ2-7 and V is TRBV15; D is unclear. The CDR3 has 14 amino acids. V lost 0 bases and J 6 bases, leaving 12 bases between the germline ends. Germline V CDR1 and CDR2: LNHNV, YYDKDF (reference sequence). The CDR3 spells CATSRDPVTPEQYF. DNA for the CDR3: TGTGCCACCAGCAGAGACCCCGTCACCCCCGAGCAGTACTTC.

J is TRBJ1-3 and V is TRBV5-1; D is perhaps TRBD1 (5 bases). V was pared by 0 bases and J by 0 bases, with 10 bases between. CDR3 length equals 16 residues. Germline V lookup: CDR1 SGHRS, CDR2 YFSETQ. CDR3 DNA: TGCGCCAGCAGCTTGGTAGGGACCCTCTCTGGAAACACCATATATTTT. It specifies CASSLVGTLSGNTIYF.

The chain uses TRBV19 and TRBJ1-2, with D possibly being TRBD1 (6 bases). Per the germline V gene, CDR1 is LNHDA and CDR2 is SQIVND (reference sequence). The germline V and J ends were trimmed by 7 bases and 2 bases, with 11 bases remaining between them. The CDR3 covers 13 residues. CDR3 amino acids: CASTRQANYGYTF. The CDR3 nucleotides are TGTGCCAGTACCCGACAGGCCAACTATGGCTACACCTTC. Complete variable domain (other parts from reference TRBV19 and TRBJ1-2): DGGITQSPKYLFRKEGQNVTLSCEQNLNHDAMYWYRQDPGQGLRLIYYSQIVNDFQKGDIAEGYSVSREKKESFPLTVTSAQKNPTAFYLCASTRQANYGYTFGSGTRLTVV.

The CDR3, as DNA: TGTGCCAGCAGCTCCCGGGAACATTCACCCCTCCACTTT. Protein: CASSSREHSPLHF. The genes are TRBV5-6 and TRBJ1-6; D gene unclear. Germline CDR1 SGHDT, CDR2 YYEEEE. The CDR3 consists of 13 residues. Trimming pared 3 bases from V and 8 bases from J, leaving 9 bases between.

J is TRBJ2-5 and V is TRBV18; D ambiguous. Per the germline V gene, CDR1 is KGHSH and CDR2 is LQKENI. The CDR3 has 13 residues. The ends were cut back, 3 bases at V and 3 bases at J, with 8 bases in the middle. The CDR3 is CASSPKRKETQYF. DNA for the CDR3: TGTGCCAGCTCACCCAAACGAAAAGAGACCCAGTACTTC.

The chain has TRBV7-3 and TRBJ1-1, with D uncertain. Germline V gene data show CDR1 as SGHTA and CDR2 as FQGTGA. The CDR3 runs 13 residues. With 4 bases removed from V and 0 bases from J, the gap between germline ends came to 6 bases. The CDR3 sequence is CASSSGLNTEAFF. CDR3 nucleotide sequence: TGTGCCAGCAGCTCGGGCCTGAACACTGAAGCTTTCTTT.

The chain employs TRBV9 and TRBJ2-5, with D maybe TRBD1 (6 bases). Gene TRBJ2-7 matches the end of the DNA better, so the J call may be wrong. This CDR3 has 15 amino acids. Germline-derived CDR1 and CDR2 are SGDLS and YYNGEE. CDR3 region: CASSPTGTGRNEQYF. The CDR3 region has the DNA TGTGCCAGCAGTCCCACGGGTACAGGGCGTAACGAGCAGTACTTC.

The chain carries TRBV5-1 and TRBJ2-7; D possibly corresponds to TRBD1 (6 bases). CDR3 size: 14 residues. Germline V gives CDR1 SGHRS, CDR2 YFSETQ. The V and J ends lost 4 bases and 3 bases respectively, with 14 bases between them. The CDR3 DNA reads TGCGCCAGCAGCCGGGGACGGACAGTCTACGAGCAGTACTTC. Amino acids: CASSRGRTVYEQYF.

CDR3 sequence: CASSLAANYGYTF. In DNA form, the CDR3 reads TGTGCCAGCAGCTTGGCTGCTAACTATGGCTACACCTTC. This sequence joins TRBV4-2 and TRBJ1-2; D is uncertain. The CDR3 sequence is 13 residues long. CDR1 LGHNA and CDR2 YNFKEQ come from the germline V gene. V was cut by 5 bases and J by 0 bases, with 7 bases left in between.

The CDR3 reads CATSSTSGGAFEQFF. The CDR3 DNA reads TGTGCCACCAGCAGTACTAGCGGGGGGGCCTTTGAGCAGTTCTTC. J is TRBJ2-1 and V is TRBV15, with 13 bases fitting TRBD2. Germline CDR1 reads LNHNV; CDR2 reads YYDKDF (reference sequence). The CDR3 is 15 residues long. Trimming removed 3 bases from V and 9 bases from J; junction bases left unmatched: 5.

J is TRBJ2-6 and V is TRBV11-2; TRBD1 might be the D (8 bases). The germline V gene has CDR1 SGHAT and CDR2 FQNNGV. V lost 5 bases to trimming and J lost 2 bases, with 22 bases between them. This CDR3 is built from 19 residues. The CDR3 loop is CASSRTGGAGWAGANVLTF. Here the CDR3 DNA reads TGTGCCAGCAGCCGCACAGGGGGGGCGGGCTGGGCTGGGGCCAACGTCCTGACTTTC.

The genes are TRBV9 and TRBJ2-2; 11 positions match TRBD2. Germline V CDR1 and CDR2: SGDLS, YYNGEE. The CDR3 consists of 15 residues. The ends lost 4 bases at V and 4 bases at J; junction bases unmatched: 3. CDR3 nucleotide sequence: TGTGCCAGCAGCCTAACTAGCGGGGGCACCGGGGAGCTGTTTTTT. Translated, it gives CASSLTSGGTGELFF.

This chain uses TRBV18 with TRBJ1-3; D might be TRBD1 (6 bases). Germline V CDR1 and CDR2: KGHSH, LQKENI. The CDR3 has 15 residues. V gave up 3 bases and J gave up 0 bases, with 9 bases separating them. The CDR3 bases are TGTGCCAGCTCACCGGACAGAAGCTCTGGAAACACCATATATTTT. Translated: CASSPDRSSGNTIYF.

The chain couples TRBV7-2 to TRBJ1-1; TRBD1 might be the D (5 bases). The germline gives CDR1 SGHTA, CDR2 FQGNSA. Trimming pared 5 bases from V and 0 bases from J, leaving 10 bases between. The CDR3 covers 14 residues. DNA of the CDR3: TGTGCCAGCAGCGGGGGACTGCTGAACACTGAAGCTTTCTTT. Translated: CASSGGLLNTEAFF.

The gene calls are TRBV6-1 and TRBJ1-1; D unresolved. There are 13 residues in the CDR3. Trimming shortened V by 6 bases and J by 4 bases, and 12 bases separated the two germline ends. The germline gives CDR1 MNHNS, CDR2 SASEGT. CDR3 loop: CASSLPVVTEAFF. The DNA for the CDR3 is TGTGCCAGCAGCCTCCCAGTTGTCACTGAAGCTTTCTTT.

This chain joins TRBV4-1 and TRBJ1-4, with D perhaps matching TRBD1 (6 bases). The germline CDR1 and CDR2 sequences are MGHRA and YSYEKL. V lost 2 bases, J lost 11 bases, and 21 bases lay in between. The CDR3 has 16 amino acids. In DNA form, the CDR3 reads TGCGCCAGCAGCCAAAGTTCGCTCCGGGGGCCGGCGAAACTGTTTTTT. Translation: CASSQSSLRGPAKLFF.

The J gene is TRBJ1-5, the V gene TRBV19; D gene unclear. Germline lookup yields CDR1 LNHDA and CDR2 SQIVND (reference sequence). Between the trimmed V and J ends, which lost 2 bases and 0 bases, there was a span of 8 bases. The CDR3 extends over 15 amino acids. The CDR3 loop is CASSINSISNQPQHF. The CDR3 DNA is TGTGCCAGTAGTATAAACTCCATTAGCAATCAGCCCCAGCATTTT.

The CDR3 is CASSEGALNSGELFF. For the CDR3, the DNA is TGTGCCAGTAGTGAGGGGGCGTTAAACTCCGGGGAGCTGTTTTTT. V and J are TRBV19 and TRBJ2-2, with TRBD1 matching over 7 bases. This CDR3 has 15 amino acids. The V gene's germline CDR1 is LNHDA and CDR2 SQIVND (reference sequence). After removal of 5 bases from V and 6 bases from J, the junction contained 9 bases not matched to a gene. The full variable domain, in which reference TRBV19 and TRBJ2-2 provide the parts outside the CDR3, is DGGITQSPKYLFRKEGQNVTLSCEQNLNHDAMYWYRQDPGQGLRLIYYSQIVNDFQKGDIAEGYSVSREKKESFPLTVTSAQKNPTAFYLCASSEGALNSGELFFGEGSRLTVL.

V is TRBV4-3 and J is TRBJ1-6; 7 bases line up with TRBD1. V shed 3 bases and J 7 bases; nucleotides not matched to a gene: 6. Germline lookup yields CDR1 LGHNA and CDR2 YSLEER. The CDR3 totals 15 residues. CDR3 residues: CASSQTTGSNSPLHF. CDR3 in DNA: TGCGCCAGCAGCCAGACGACAGGGTCCAATTCACCCCTCCACTTT.